The subject of this entry is one TCR beta chain. The antigen is unknown. The CDR3 is 17 amino acids. The V and J ends lost 2 bases and 0 bases respectively, with 14 bases between them. Germline-derived CDR1 and CDR2 are LGHDT and YNNKEL (reference sequence). A second PCR of about 7 to 12 cycles used a sample-barcoded 5' primer and a J-beta primer mix. From each sample, at least 3 million paired-end reads containing CDR3 were obtained. TCRdb passed the 5' RACE reads through MiXCR, listing each CDR3 protein once. The sample lists about 1.1 million distinct CDR3 sequences, 35% to 40% occurring once. The source of the sample is a study of blood T cells in healthy people across ages. Each sample had at least 6 million PBMCs isolated. Whole-study findings and limits: Older age coincided with a roughly linear decline in TCR beta diversity per million T cells. Estimated diversity across one million T cells was deemed an underestimate.

This receptor was identified in a young man in good health. The V gene is TRBV3-1, the J gene TRBJ1-5; no clear D. Source material: blood. The CDR3 bases are TGTGCCAGCAGCCAATGGCGGCCAGAGTATAGCAATCAGCCCCAGCATTTT. Protein sequence: CASSQWRPEYSNQPQHF.